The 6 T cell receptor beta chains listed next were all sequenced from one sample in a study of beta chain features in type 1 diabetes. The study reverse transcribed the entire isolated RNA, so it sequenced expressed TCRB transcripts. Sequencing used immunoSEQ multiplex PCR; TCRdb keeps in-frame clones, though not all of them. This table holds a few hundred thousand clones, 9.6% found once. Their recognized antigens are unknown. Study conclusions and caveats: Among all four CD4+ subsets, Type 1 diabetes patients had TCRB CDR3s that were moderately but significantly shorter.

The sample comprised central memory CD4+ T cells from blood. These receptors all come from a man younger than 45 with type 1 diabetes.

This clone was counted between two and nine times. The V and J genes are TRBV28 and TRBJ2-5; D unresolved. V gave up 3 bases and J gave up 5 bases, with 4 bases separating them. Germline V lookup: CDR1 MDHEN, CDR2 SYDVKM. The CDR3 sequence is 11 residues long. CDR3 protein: CASSFWETQYF. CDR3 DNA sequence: TGTGCCAGCAGTTTTTGGGAGACCCAGTACTTC.

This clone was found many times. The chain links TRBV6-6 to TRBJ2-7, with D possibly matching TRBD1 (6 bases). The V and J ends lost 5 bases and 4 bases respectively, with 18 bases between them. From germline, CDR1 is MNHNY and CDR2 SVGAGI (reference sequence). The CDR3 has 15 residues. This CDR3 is CASSPVGDKGYEQYF. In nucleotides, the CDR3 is TGTGCCAGCAGTCCTGTCGGGGACAAGGGGTACGAGCAGTACTTC.

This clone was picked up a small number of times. This CDR3 is CASSEPPSDRGGTDTQYF. CDR3 nucleotides: TGTGCCAGCAGTGAACCCCCCTCGGACAGGGGTGGCACAGATACGCAGTATTTT. The rearrangement links TRBV25-1 to TRBJ2-3; 9 bases match TRBD1. The CDR3 length is 18 residues. Germline lookup yields CDR1 MGHDK and CDR2 SYGVNS. The V and J ends lost 2 bases and 1 base, in that order; junction bases with no gene match: 10. The variable domain in full, with the rest retrieved from reference TRBV25-1 and TRBJ2-3, is EADIYQTPRYLVIGTGKKITLECSQTMGHDKMYWYQQDPGMELHLIHYSYGVNSTEKGDLSSESTVSRIRTEHFPLTLESARPSHTSQYLCASSEPPSDRGGTDTQYFGPGTRLTVL.

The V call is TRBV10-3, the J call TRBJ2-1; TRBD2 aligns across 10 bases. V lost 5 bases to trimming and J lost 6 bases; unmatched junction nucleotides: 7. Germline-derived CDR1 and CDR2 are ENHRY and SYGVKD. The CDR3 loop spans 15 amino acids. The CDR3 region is CAISPTSGIGNEQFF. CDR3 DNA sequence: TGTGCCATCAGTCCCACTAGCGGGATCGGCAATGAGCAGTTCTTC.

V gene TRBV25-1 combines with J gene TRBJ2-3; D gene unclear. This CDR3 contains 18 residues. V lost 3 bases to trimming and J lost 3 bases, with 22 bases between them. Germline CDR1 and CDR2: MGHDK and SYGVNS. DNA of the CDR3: TGTGCCAGCAGTGATCTTTGGGCCGGCGGATCCGATACAGATACGCAGTATTTT. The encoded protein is CASSDLWAGGSDTDTQYF.

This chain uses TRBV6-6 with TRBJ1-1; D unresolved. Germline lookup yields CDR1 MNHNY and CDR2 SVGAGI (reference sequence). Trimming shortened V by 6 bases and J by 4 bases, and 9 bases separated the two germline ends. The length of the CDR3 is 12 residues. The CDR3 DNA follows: TGTGCCAGCAGGCCGGGAGGCACTGAAGCTTTCTTT. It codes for CASRPGGTEAFF.